This TCR beta chain appears in the sequencing data of a study of T-cell memory formation after mild COVID-19. A 5'RACE reaction primed in the constant segment made cDNA libraries of TCR alpha and TCR beta, and these carried sample barcodes and UMIs. One entry per CDR3 protein results from TCRdb running MiXCR on the 5' RACE reads. The sample lists around 320,000 distinct CDR3 sequences; 13% to 15% were seen once. Whole-study findings and limits: Contracting CD8+ clones were enriched in EMRA, CD4+ mainly in CM and EM.

This clonotype was detected many times. Its antigen is not identified. The source material was PBMCs or a T cell subset sorted from them (not recorded which). This TCR came from a man between 18 and 35 years old who had mild COVID-19 (a few samples of this study predate the infection). Cell type and time point are not known.

Here the CDR3 DNA reads TGTGCCAGCAGCCAAAAACAGGGAGACTACAATGAGCAGTTCTTC. The encoded protein is CASSQKQGDYNEQFF. The V gene is TRBV11-3, the J gene TRBJ2-1; weak D call: TRBD1 (6 bases). Trimming pared 5 bases from V and 3 bases from J, leaving 14 bases between. In germline, CDR1 is SGHNT, CDR2 YENEEA. This CDR3 has 15 residues.